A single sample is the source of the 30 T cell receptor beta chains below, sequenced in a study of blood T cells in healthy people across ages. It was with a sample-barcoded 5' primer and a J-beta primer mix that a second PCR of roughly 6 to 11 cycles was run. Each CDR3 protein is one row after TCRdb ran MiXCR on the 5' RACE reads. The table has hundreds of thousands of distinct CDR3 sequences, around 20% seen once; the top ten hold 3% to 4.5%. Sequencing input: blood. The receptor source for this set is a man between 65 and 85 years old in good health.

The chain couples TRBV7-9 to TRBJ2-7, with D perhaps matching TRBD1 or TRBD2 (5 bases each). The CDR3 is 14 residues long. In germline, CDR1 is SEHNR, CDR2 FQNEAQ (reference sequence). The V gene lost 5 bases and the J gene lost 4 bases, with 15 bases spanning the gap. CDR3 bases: TGTGCCAGCAGCCCCGGGACGTTATTTTACGAGCAGTACTTC. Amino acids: CASSPGTLFYEQYF.

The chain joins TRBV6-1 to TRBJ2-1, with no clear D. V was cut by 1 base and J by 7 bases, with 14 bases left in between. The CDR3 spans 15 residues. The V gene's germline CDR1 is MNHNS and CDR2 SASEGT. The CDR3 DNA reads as TGTGCCAGCAGTGAAGAAGGCCACGCACGGAATGAGCAGTTCTTC. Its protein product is CASSEEGHARNEQFF.

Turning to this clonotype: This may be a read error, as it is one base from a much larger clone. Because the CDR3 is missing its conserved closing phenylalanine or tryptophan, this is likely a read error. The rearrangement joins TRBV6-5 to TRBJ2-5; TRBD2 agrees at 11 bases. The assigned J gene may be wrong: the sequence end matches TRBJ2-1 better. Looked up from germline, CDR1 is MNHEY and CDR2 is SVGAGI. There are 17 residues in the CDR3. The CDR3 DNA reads TGTGCCAGCAGTTACACTAGCGGGAGAGGGGCCCCCAATGAGCAGTTCTCC. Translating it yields CASSYTSGRGAPNEQFS.

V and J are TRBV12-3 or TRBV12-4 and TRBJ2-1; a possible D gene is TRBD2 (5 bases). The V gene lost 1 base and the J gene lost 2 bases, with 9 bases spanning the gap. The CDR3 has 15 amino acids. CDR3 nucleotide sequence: TGTGCCAGCAGTTTAGGTCCGAGGGCCTACAATGAGCAGTTCTTC. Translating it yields CASSLGPRAYNEQFF.

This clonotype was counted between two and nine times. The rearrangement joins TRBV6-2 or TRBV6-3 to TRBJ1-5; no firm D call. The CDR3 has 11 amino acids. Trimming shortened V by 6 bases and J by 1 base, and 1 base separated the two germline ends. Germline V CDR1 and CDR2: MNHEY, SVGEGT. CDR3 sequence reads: CASRSNQPQHF. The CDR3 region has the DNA TGTGCCAGCAGGAGCAATCAGCCCCAGCATTTT.

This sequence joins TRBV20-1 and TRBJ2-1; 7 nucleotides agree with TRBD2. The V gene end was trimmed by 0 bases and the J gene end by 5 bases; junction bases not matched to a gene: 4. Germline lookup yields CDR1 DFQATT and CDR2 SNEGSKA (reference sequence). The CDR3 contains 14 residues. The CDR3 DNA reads TGCAGTGCTAGAGAGGCGGGAGCCCACAATGAGCAGTTCTTC. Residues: CSAREAGAHNEQFF.

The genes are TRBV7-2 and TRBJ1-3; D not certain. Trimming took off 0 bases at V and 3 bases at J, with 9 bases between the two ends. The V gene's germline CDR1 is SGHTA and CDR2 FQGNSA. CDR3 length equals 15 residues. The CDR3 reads CASSLASGNGNTIYF. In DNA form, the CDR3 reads TGTGCCAGCAGCTTAGCCTCCGGGAATGGAAACACCATATATTTT.

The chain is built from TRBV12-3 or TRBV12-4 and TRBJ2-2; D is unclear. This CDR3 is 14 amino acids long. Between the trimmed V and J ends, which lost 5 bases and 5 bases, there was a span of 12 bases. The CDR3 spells CASSPFTETGELFF. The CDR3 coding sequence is TGTGCCAGCAGTCCCTTCACTGAAACCGGGGAGCTGTTTTTT.

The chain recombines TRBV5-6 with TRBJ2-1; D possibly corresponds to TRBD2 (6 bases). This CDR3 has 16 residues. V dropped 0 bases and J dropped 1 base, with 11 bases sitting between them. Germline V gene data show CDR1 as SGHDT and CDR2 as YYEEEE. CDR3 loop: CASSLAGGISYNEQFF. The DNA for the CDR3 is TGTGCCAGCAGCTTGGCGGGCGGGATTTCCTACAATGAGCAGTTCTTC. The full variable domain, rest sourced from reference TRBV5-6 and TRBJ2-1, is DAGVTQSPTHLIKTRGQQVTLRCSPKSGHDTVSWYQQALGQGPQFIFQYYEEEERQRGNFPDRFSGHQFPNYSSELNVNALLLGDSALYLCASSLAGGISYNEQFFGPGTRLTVL.

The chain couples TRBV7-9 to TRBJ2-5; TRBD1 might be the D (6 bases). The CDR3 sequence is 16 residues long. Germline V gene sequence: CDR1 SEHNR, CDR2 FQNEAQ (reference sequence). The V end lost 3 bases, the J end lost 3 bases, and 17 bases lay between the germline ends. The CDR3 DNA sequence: TGTGCCAGCAGCTTTCCCCCTTCGACAGGAAAAGAGACCCAGTACTTC. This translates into CASSFPPSTGKETQYF.

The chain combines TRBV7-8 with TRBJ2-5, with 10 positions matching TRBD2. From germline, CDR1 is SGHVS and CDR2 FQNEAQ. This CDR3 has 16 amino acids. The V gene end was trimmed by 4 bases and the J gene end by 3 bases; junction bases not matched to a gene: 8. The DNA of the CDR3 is TGTGCCAGCAGCTCTTCCGGGACTAGCGTAAAAGAGACCCAGTACTTC. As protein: CASSSSGTSVKETQYF.

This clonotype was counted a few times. The CDR3 reads CASSRSPSYEQYF. As DNA, the CDR3 is TGTGCCAGCAGCCGAAGCCCCTCCTACGAGCAGTACTTC. This chain uses TRBV14 with TRBJ2-7; D is uncertain. Germline CDR1 and CDR2: SGHDN and FVKESK. V was trimmed by 4 bases and J by 0 bases, leaving 7 bases between them. This CDR3 spans 13 amino acids.

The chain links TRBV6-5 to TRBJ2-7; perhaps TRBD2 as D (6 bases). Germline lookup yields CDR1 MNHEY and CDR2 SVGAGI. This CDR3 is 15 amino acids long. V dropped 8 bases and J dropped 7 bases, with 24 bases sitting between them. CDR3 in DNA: TGTGCCAGCCGGCCGTCCGGGATAGGGACTGTGGAGCAGTACTTC. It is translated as CASRPSGIGTVEQYF.

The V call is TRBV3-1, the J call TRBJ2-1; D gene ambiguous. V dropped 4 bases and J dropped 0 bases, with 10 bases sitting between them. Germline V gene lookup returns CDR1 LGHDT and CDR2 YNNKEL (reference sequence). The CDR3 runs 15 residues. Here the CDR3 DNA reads TGTGCCAGCAGCCCCGTGACACTCTCCTACAATGAGCAGTTCTTC. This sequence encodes CASSPVTLSYNEQFF.

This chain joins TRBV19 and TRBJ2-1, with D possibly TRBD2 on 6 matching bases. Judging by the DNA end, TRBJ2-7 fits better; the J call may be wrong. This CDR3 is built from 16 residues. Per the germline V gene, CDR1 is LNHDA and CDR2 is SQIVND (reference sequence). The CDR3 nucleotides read TGTGCCAGTAGTATAGATGGGGGGACTTCAAGCAACGAGCAGTACTTC. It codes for CASSIDGGTSSNEQYF.

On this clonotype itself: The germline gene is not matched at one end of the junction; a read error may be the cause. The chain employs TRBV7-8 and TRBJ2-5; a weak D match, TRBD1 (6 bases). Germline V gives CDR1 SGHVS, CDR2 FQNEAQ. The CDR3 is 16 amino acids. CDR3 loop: CTSSNRAAGQKETQYF. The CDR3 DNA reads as TGTACCAGCAGCAATAGGGCGGCAGGACAGAAAGAGACCCAGTACTTC.

The CDR3 loop is CASSQDQKSNEQFF. The DNA of the CDR3 is TGTGCCAGCAGCCAAGATCAAAAGAGCAATGAGCAGTTCTTC. This rearrangement joins TRBV4-2 to TRBJ2-7; D unclear. The assigned J gene may be wrong: the sequence end matches TRBJ2-1 better. Per the germline V gene, CDR1 is LGHNA and CDR2 is YNFKEQ. The CDR3 extends over 14 amino acids.

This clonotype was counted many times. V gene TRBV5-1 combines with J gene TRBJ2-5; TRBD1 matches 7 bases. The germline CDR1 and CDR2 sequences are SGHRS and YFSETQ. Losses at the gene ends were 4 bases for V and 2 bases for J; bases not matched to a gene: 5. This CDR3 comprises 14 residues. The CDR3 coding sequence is TGCGCCAGCAGCCCCTGGGACAGTCAAGAGACCCAGTACTTC. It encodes CASSPWDSQETQYF.

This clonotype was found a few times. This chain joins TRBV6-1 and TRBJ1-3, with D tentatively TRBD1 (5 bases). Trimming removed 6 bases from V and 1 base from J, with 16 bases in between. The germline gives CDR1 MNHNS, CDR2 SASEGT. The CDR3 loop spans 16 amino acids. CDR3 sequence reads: CASSLLGTESGNTIYF. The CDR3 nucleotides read TGTGCCAGCAGCCTTCTCGGGACGGAATCTGGAAACACCATATATTTT.

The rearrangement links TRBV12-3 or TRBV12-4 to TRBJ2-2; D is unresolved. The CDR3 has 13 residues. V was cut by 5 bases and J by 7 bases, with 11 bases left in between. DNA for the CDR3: TGTGCCAGCAGTGACTCCGGTTTCGGGGAGCTGTTTTTT. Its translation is CASSDSGFGELFF.

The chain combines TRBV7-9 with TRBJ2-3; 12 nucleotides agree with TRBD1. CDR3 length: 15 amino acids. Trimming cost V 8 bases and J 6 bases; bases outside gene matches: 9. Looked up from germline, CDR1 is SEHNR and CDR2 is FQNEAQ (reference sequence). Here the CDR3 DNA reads TGTGCCAGCGCTCCAGGGACAGGGGGCCCGGATACGCAGTATTTT. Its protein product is CASAPGTGGPDTQYF. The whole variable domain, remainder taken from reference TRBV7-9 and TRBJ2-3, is DTGVSQNPRHKITKRGQNVTFRCDPISEHNRLYWYRQTLGQGPEFLTYFQNEAQLEKSRLLSDRFSAERPKGSFSTLEIQRTEQGDSAMYLCASAPGTGGPDTQYFGPGTRLTVL.

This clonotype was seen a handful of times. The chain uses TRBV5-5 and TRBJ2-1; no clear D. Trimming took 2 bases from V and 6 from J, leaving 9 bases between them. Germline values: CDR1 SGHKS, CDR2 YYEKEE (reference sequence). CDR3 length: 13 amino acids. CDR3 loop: CASSFSTVNEQFF. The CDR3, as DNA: TGTGCCAGCAGCTTTTCAACAGTCAATGAGCAGTTCTTC.

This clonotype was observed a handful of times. The DNA of the CDR3 is TGCAGTGCTAGGGACGGTAGGGCTGAAAAACTGTTTTTT. Protein product: CSARDGRAEKLFF. The chain couples TRBV20-1 to TRBJ1-4, with D unclear. CDR3 length equals 13 residues. With 3 bases removed from V and 7 bases from J, the gap between germline ends came to 12 bases. Germline CDR1 reads DFQATT; CDR2 reads SNEGSKA (reference sequence).

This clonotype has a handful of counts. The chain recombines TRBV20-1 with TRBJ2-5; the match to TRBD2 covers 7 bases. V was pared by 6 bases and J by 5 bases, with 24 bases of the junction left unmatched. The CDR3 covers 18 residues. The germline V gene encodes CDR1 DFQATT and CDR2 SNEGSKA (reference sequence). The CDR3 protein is CSATLAGQSGLGKETQYF. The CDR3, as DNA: TGCAGTGCAACCCTTGCGGGGCAGTCCGGACTAGGGAAGGAGACCCAGTACTTC.

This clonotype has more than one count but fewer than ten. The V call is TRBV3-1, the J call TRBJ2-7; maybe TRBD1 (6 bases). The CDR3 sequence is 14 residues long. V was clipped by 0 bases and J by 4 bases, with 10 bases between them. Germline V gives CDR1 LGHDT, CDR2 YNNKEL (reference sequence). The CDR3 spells CASSQESRGYEQYF. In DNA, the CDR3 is TGTGCCAGCAGCCAAGAATCCAGGGGTTACGAGCAGTACTTC.

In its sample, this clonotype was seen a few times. The CDR3 protein is CATSPAGTGDYGYTF. The CDR3 DNA reads TGTGCCACCAGTCCCGCCGGGACAGGGGACTATGGCTACACCTTC. This chain links TRBV24-1 with TRBJ1-2, with TRBD1 identical over 10 bases. The germline V gene has CDR1 KGHDR and CDR2 SFDVKD. The V gene end was trimmed by 6 bases and the J gene end by 3 bases; junction bases not matched to a gene: 6. The CDR3 covers 15 residues.

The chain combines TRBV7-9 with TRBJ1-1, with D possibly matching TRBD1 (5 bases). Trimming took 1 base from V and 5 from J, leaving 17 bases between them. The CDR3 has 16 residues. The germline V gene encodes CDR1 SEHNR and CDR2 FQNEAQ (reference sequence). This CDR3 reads CASSLEAGPKGTEAFF. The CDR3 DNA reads TGTGCCAGCAGCTTAGAGGCGGGCCCCAAGGGGACTGAAGCTTTCTTT. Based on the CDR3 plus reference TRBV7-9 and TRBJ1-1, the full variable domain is DTGVSQNPRHKITKRGQNVTFRCDPISEHNRLYWYRQTLGQGPEFLTYFQNEAQLEKSRLLSDRFSAERPKGSFSTLEIQRTEQGDSAMYLCASSLEAGPKGTEAFFGQGTRLTVV.

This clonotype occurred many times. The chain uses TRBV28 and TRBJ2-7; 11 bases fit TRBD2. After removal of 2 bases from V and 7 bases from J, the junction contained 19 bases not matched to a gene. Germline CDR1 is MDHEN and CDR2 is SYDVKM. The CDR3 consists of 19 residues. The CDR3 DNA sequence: TGTGCCAGCAGTTTAGGTCTAGCGGGAGGTCCCTCTTCTACATGGGAGCAGTACTTC. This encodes CASSLGLAGGPSSTWEQYF.

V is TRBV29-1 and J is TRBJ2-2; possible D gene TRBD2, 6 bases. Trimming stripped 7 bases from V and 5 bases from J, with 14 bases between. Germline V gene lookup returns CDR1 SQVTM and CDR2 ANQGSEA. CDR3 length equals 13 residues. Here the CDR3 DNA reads TGCAGCGCCCGGAGGGCCGGGACCGGGGAGCTGTTTTTT. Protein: CSARRAGTGELFF.

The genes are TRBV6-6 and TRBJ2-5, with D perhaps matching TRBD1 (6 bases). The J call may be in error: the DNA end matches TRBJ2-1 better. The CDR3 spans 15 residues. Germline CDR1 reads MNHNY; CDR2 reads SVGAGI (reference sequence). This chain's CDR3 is CASSYGTGFFNEQFF. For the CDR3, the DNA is TGTGCCAGCAGTTACGGCACAGGGTTCTTCAATGAGCAGTTCTTC.